These T cell receptor beta chains were read from a single sample in a study of blood T cell repertoires in COVID-19. The protocol was immunoSEQ multiplex PCR, while the TCRdb copy is restricted to in-frame clones and leaves out a portion. Among under 450,000 clones listed, about 88% were seen once. The sequencing sample was made of peripheral blood. All receptors derive from a woman in her thirties or forties with COVID-19, enrolled during active disease. The CDR3 runs from the conserved cysteine through the conserved F or W. D genes are given only for firm matches. The size of a clone is reported for some rows only, either as once, few or many, or as a class for expanded clones.

TRBJ2-7,.,.,TRBV7-8,CASSPFSYEQYF,TGTGCCAGCAGCCCCTTCTCCTACGAGCAGTACTTC
TRBJ2-2,.,TRBD1,TRBV7-2,CASSLEGRGLTGELFF,TGTGCCAGCAGCTTAGAAGGCAGGGGGCTCACCGGGGAGCTGTTTTTT
TRBJ1-4,.,.,TRBV19,CASRQGPIVKELFF,TGTGCCAGCCGCCAGGGCCCCATCGTGAAAGAACTGTTTTTT
TRBJ2-1,once,TRBD2,TRBV7-9,CASSSLLAGGFNEQFF,TGTGCCAGCAGCTCGCTACTAGCGGGAGGGTTCAATGAGCAGTTCTTC
TRBJ2-1,.,.,TRBV28,CATQGAGLGDEQFF,TGTGCCACCCAAGGGGCGGGGCTGGGCGATGAGCAGTTCTTC
TRBJ2-2,.,.,TRBV12-3/TRBV12-4,CASLDRLTGELFF,TGTGCCAGTCTTGACAGGTTAACCGGGGAGCTGTTTTTT
TRBJ1-2,.,.,TRBV7-9,CASSLDGARNYGYTF,TGTGCCAGCAGCTTAGATGGGGCCCGAAACTATGGCTACACCTTC
TRBJ2-7,.,TRBD2,TRBV11-1,CASSLGGSGYEQYF,TGTGCCAGCAGCTTAGGTGGTAGCGGGTACGAGCAGTACTTC
TRBJ1-2,.,.,TRBV28,CASTTGVSGGYTF,TGTGCCAGCACTACCGGGGTTTCGGGTGGCTACACCTTC
TRBJ1-1,.,.,TRBV28,CASSLLVGREEAAFF,TGTGCCAGCAGTTTATTGGTAGGCAGGGAGGAAGCAGCTTTCTTT
TRBJ2-5,.,TRBD1,TRBV9,CASSPRQGPQETQYF,TGTGCCAGCAGCCCCAGACAGGGCCCTCAAGAGACCCAGTACTTC
TRBJ2-3,.,.,TRBV9,CASSTEGSTDTQYF,TGTGCCAGCAGCACGGAGGGAAGCACAGATACGCAGTATTTT
TRBJ1-1,.,.,TRBV9,CASSVVGGNTEAFF,TGTGCCAGCAGCGTAGTAGGGGGGAACACTGAAGCTTTCTTT
TRBJ1-1,.,.,TRBV7-9,CASSLFEVNTEAFF,TGTGCCAGCAGCTTATTTGAGGTGAACACTGAAGCTTTCTTT
TRBJ1-2,.,.,TRBV6-5,CASSTVGNTNYGYTF,TGTGCCAGCAGTACAGTCGGGAACACTAACTATGGCTACACCTTC
TRBJ1-6,.,.,TRBV5-1,CASTYDSHNSPLHF,TGCGCCAGCACCTACGACAGTCATAATTCACCCCTCCACTTT
TRBJ2-3,.,.,TRBV4-2,CASNGGPSIGDTQYF,TGTGCCAGCAACGGGGGGCCCAGTATAGGAGATACGCAGTATTTT
TRBJ1-2,few,.,TRBV27,CASSLIGGANYGYTF,TGTGCCAGCAGTTTAATCGGCGGGGCCAACTATGGCTACACCTTC
TRBJ2-7,.,.,TRBV4-1,CASSQDLSREQYF,TGCGCCAGCAGCCAAGATCTCTCGCGGGAGCAGTACTTC
TRBJ1-2,.,.,TRBV4-3,CASSRQATDLGGYTF,TGCGCCAGCAGCCGTCAGGCGACAGACCTGGGGGGCTACACCTTC